The 21 T cell receptor beta chains below were found in one sample sequenced in a study of cytomegalovirus exposure and HLA in healthy donors. The method was immunoSEQ multiplex PCR; TCRdb's version includes in-frame clones alone and lacks a portion of them. The sample consists of 73,000 or so clones, around 94% of them appearing once. The specimen was PBMCs. These receptors were collected from a woman in her late teens or twenties in good health and CMV-seropositive.

CDR3 sequence (DNA): TGTGCCAGCAGCCTAGACAGAGCAACTAATGAAAAACTGTTTTTT. This codes for CASSLDRATNEKLFF. The chain links TRBV5-4 to TRBJ1-4; tentative D call: TRBD1 (5 bases). Germline values: CDR1 SGHNT, CDR2 YYREEE (reference sequence). With 4 bases removed from V and 0 bases from J, the gap between germline ends came to 10 bases. The CDR3 is 15 amino acids.

The V call is TRBV6-6, the J call TRBJ2-1; 8 bases align to TRBD2. This CDR3 is built from 15 residues. V lost 6 bases to trimming and J lost 3 bases; unmatched junction nucleotides: 7. Germline assignment: CDR1 MNHNY and CDR2 SVGAGI (reference sequence). Written as DNA, the CDR3 is TGTGCCAGCAGCTTTAGCGGGAACCACTACAATGAGCAGTTCTTC. Its protein is CASSFSGNHYNEQFF.

The genes are TRBV27 and TRBJ1-1; D perhaps matches TRBD1 (5 bases). The V gene's germline CDR1 is MNHEY and CDR2 SMNVEV (reference sequence). V lost 2 bases and J lost 7, with 11 bases in between. The CDR3 length is 13 residues. The chain's CDR3 is CASSLGSGGEAFF. The CDR3, as DNA: TGTGCCAGCAGTTTAGGGTCCGGGGGTGAAGCTTTCTTT.

The chain couples TRBV30 to TRBJ2-5; a possible D gene is TRBD2 (5 bases). Germline CDR1 GTSNPN, CDR2 SVGIG (reference sequence). This CDR3 is built from 13 residues. The V end was cut by 3 bases, the J end by 5 bases, with 13 bases between. The CDR3: CAWSGENGETQYF. In DNA, the CDR3 is TGTGCCTGGAGCGGGGAGAATGGGGAGACCCAGTACTTC.

The chain recombines TRBV5-8 with TRBJ1-3, with a tentative D call TRBD1 (6 bases). The CDR3 has 15 amino acids. The V end lost 4 bases, the J end lost 2 bases, and 13 bases lay between the germline ends. Germline assignment: CDR1 SGHTS and CDR2 YDEGEE. The CDR3 here is CASSPGVPTGNTIYF. Written as DNA, the CDR3 is TGTGCCAGCAGCCCAGGGGTGCCTACTGGAAACACCATATATTTT.

The J gene is TRBJ2-6, the V gene TRBV2; 7 bases agree with TRBD1. This CDR3 has 16 residues. Germline-derived CDR1 and CDR2 are SNHLY and FYNNEI. The V segment lost 6 bases and the J segment 0 bases; nucleotides outside the gene matches: 5. The DNA of the CDR3 is TGTGCCAGCAGGAGACAGGGATCCTCTGGGGCCAACGTCCTGACTTTC. As protein: CASRRQGSSGANVLTF.

The V gene is TRBV27, the J gene TRBJ2-6; TRBD1 agrees at 7 bases. V lost 4 bases, J lost 0 bases, and 6 bases stayed unmatched. The germline CDR1 and CDR2 sequences are MNHEY and SMNVEV (reference sequence). There are 17 residues in the CDR3. CDR3 DNA: TGTGCCAGCAGTTGGGACAGCCCTTACTCTGGGGCCAACGTCCTGACTTTC. Residues: CASSWDSPYSGANVLTF.

The chain links TRBV7-2 to TRBJ2-5, with 7 bases identical to TRBD2. V dropped 6 bases and J dropped 5; count of bases not matched to a gene: 12. This CDR3 is built from 15 residues. CDR1 SGHTA and CDR2 FQGNSA come from the germline V gene. This CDR3 reads CASSRRAGEGETQYF. The CDR3, as DNA: TGTGCCAGCAGTCGGAGGGCGGGAGAGGGGGAGACCCAGTACTTC.

The chain combines TRBV4-1 with TRBJ2-7, with 7 bases fitting TRBD1. Germline values: CDR1 MGHRA, CDR2 YSYEKL. V gave up 4 bases and J gave up 3 bases; unmatched junction bases: 6. The CDR3 extends over 14 amino acids. Written as DNA, the CDR3 is TGCGCCAGCAGCCCCCGGACAGGAGACTACGAGCAGTACTTC. This encodes CASSPRTGDYEQYF.

This clone came up once. The chain combines TRBV6-1 with TRBJ1-6, with a possible D match to TRBD1 (6 bases). There are 13 residues in the CDR3. Trimming cost V 6 bases and J 6 bases, with 9 bases left between them. Germline V gene data show CDR1 as MNHNS and CDR2 as SASEGT. The CDR3 loop reads CASSGRGNSPLHF. CDR3 in DNA: TGTGCCAGCAGCGGCAGGGGTAATTCACCCCTCCACTTT.

The gene calls are TRBV7-2 and TRBJ1-2, with D possibly TRBD1 on 6 matching bases. Germline V gene sequence: CDR1 SGHTA, CDR2 FQGNSA. Trimming left V 5 bases short and J 3 bases short, with 16 bases between. The CDR3 loop spans 15 amino acids. The DNA of the CDR3 is TGTGCCAGCAGCCTTAGCGGGGGCAGTCACTATGGCTACACCTTC. It codes for CASSLSGGSHYGYTF. Complete variable domain (other parts from reference TRBV7-2 and TRBJ1-2): GAGVSQSPSNKVTEKGKDVELRCDPISGHTALYWYRQSLGQGLEFLIYFQGNSAPDKSGLPSDRFSAERTGGSVSTLTIQRTQQEDSAVYLCASSLSGGSHYGYTFGSGTRLTVV.

V usage is TRBV5-1 and J usage is TRBJ2-3; D gene uncertain. The V gene lost 5 bases and the J gene lost 4 bases, with 14 bases spanning the gap. Germline values: CDR1 SGHRS, CDR2 YFSETQ. The CDR3 contains 14 residues. This CDR3 reads CASSQPVAADTQYF. CDR3 bases: TGCGCCAGCAGTCAACCCGTAGCTGCAGATACGCAGTATTTT. Complete variable domain (other parts from reference TRBV5-1 and TRBJ2-3): KAGVTQTPRYLIKTRGQQVTLSCSPISGHRSVSWYQQTPGQGLQFLFEYFSETQRNKGNFPGRFSGRQFSNSRSEMNVSTLELGDSALYLCASSQPVAADTQYFGPGTRLTVL.

A note on this clone: Other DNA sequences in this specimen translate into the identical CDR3. The J gene is TRBJ1-1, the V gene TRBV28; no clear D gene. Germline V CDR1 and CDR2: MDHEN, SYDVKM. The CDR3 has 13 residues. V was pared by 6 bases and J by 0 bases, with 8 bases between. For the CDR3, the DNA is TGTGCCAGCAGCCAAGACATGAACACTGAAGCTTTCTTT. This translates into CASSQDMNTEAFF.

V gene TRBV14 combines with J gene TRBJ2-5; D unclear. V was pared by 0 bases and J by 1 base, with 9 bases between. The germline V gene encodes CDR1 SGHDN and CDR2 FVKESK. The CDR3 totals 15 residues. The CDR3 region has the DNA TGTGCCAGCAGCCAAGATGAAACAGCCCAAGAGACCCAGTACTTC. Translating it yields CASSQDETAQETQYF.

The V and J genes are TRBV7-6 and TRBJ2-1, with 9 bases that match TRBD2. The V gene's germline CDR1 is SGHVS and CDR2 FNYEAQ. Losses at the gene ends were 5 bases for V and 12 bases for J; bases not matched to a gene: 8. This CDR3 region has 13 residues. CDR3 nucleotides: TGTGCCAGCAGCGCCCTGAGCGGGGGGATGCAGTTCTTC. This sequence encodes CASSALSGGMQFF.

The gene calls are TRBV5-1 and TRBJ2-5; 9 bases are a match to TRBD1. Germline V gives CDR1 SGHRS, CDR2 YFSETQ. The CDR3 is 18 amino acids. The J segment lost 2 bases and the V segment lost 5 bases, leaving 16 bases of the junction unmatched. The CDR3 region is CASSFRPGGQGLQETQYF. CDR3 DNA sequence: TGCGCCAGCAGTTTTCGCCCCGGGGGACAGGGTTTACAAGAGACCCAGTACTTC.

The rearrangement links TRBV2 to TRBJ2-3; 9 bases agree with TRBD2. The CDR3 runs 15 residues. CDR1 and CDR2 (germline): SNHLY, FYNNEI. Unmatched junction bases numbered 7, after V lost 6 bases and J lost 3 bases. CDR3 sequence reads: CASRFSGSRTDTQYF. The CDR3 bases are TGTGCCAGCAGGTTTAGCGGGAGTAGGACAGATACGCAGTATTTT.

This chain links TRBV5-6 with TRBJ2-2, with TRBD1 matching over 9 bases. Per germline, CDR1 SGHDT and CDR2 YYEEEE. With V trimmed by 4 bases and J by 5 bases, 6 bases remained unmatched. CDR3 length equals 15 residues. CDR3: CASSTGTGRTGELFF. CDR3 coding DNA: TGTGCCAGCAGCACCGGGACAGGGAGGACCGGGGAGCTGTTTTTT.

CDR3 amino acids: CASSEGAASRQPQHF. DNA of the CDR3: TGTGCCAGCAGTGAAGGGGCAGCCAGCAGACAGCCCCAGCATTTT. The rearrangement joins TRBV6-1 to TRBJ1-5; D not certain. The V end lost 1 base, the J end lost 7 bases, and 14 bases lay between the germline ends. The CDR3 covers 15 residues. Germline loops: CDR1 MNHNS, CDR2 SASEGT.

The V and J genes are TRBV6-1 and TRBJ2-2, with TRBD2 as a possible D gene (6 bases). Germline CDR1 is MNHNS and CDR2 is SASEGT. V lost 7 bases and J 1 base, leaving 13 bases between the germline ends. CDR3 length: 15 residues. CDR3 nucleotide sequence: TGTGCCAGCACCCCTGGCGGGGTGAACACCGGGGAGCTGTTTTTT. Translation: CASTPGGVNTGELFF.

The chain couples TRBV15 to TRBJ2-1; TRBD2 agrees at 11 bases. The V gene end was trimmed by 0 bases and the J gene end by 6 bases; junction bases not matched to a gene: 4. Germline V gene sequence: CDR1 LNHNV, CDR2 YYDKDF (reference sequence). The CDR3 covers 16 residues. Here the CDR3 DNA reads TGTGCCACCAGCAGAGACTTTAGCGGGGGGGCCAATGAGCAGTTCTTC. It is translated as CATSRDFSGGANEQFF.